This T cell receptor (beta chain) was sequenced in a study of T cells after yellow fever vaccination. About the study: The authors prepared low-cell-number fractions using SMART-Seq v4 Ultra Low Input. Whole-study results and caveats: Once the booster was given, most primary-vaccination clones reappeared, at about 96% for CD4 and roughly 90% for CD8.

MiXCR, applied by TCRdb to the 5' RACE reads, yields one record per CDR3 protein. The sample lists more than 300,000 distinct CDR3 sequences, around 6.8% occurring once. Per germline, CDR1 SEHNR and CDR2 FQNEAQ (reference sequence). The CDR3 is 9 amino acids in total, end residues counted. This clonotype was seen a handful of times. Its antigen is still unknown. The CDR3 carries no conserved terminal phenylalanine or tryptophan, so it likely arises from a read error. The limits of the CDR3 on the DNA are not certain, so only TCRdb's listed CDR3 is given. The sample in question was PBMCs, obtained about 49 days after the first yellow fever vaccination. The chain recombines TRBV7-9 with TRBJ2-1; TRBD2, as called in the table, went unchecked against the DNA. The clonotype comes from a man aged 18 to 30 who received the YFV17D yellow fever vaccine. Here the CDR3 reads CASSLDEGV.